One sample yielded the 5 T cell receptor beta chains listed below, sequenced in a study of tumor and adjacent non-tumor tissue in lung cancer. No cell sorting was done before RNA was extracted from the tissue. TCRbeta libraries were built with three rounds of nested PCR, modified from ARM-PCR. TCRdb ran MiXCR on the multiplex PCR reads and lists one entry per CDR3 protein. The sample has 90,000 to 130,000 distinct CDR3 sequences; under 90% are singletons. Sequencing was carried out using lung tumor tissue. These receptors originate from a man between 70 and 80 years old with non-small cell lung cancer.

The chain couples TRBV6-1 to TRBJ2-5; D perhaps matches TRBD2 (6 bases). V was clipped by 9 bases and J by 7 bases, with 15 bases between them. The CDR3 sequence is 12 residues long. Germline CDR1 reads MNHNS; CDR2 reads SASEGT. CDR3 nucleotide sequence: TGTGCCAGTACTGATCAGCGGGTGACCCAGTACTTC. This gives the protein CASTDQRVTQYF.

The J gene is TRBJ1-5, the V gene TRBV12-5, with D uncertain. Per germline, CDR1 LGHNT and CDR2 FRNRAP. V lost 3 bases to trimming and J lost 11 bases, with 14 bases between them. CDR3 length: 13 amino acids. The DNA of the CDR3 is TGTGCTAGTGGTTTTGACGGAAATCAAGCCCAGCATTTT. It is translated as CASGFDGNQAQHF.

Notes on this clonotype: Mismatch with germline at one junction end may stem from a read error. The CDR3 spells CASSAGLAGGSSFNEQFF. The DNA for the CDR3 is TGCGCCAGCAGTGCGGGACTAGCGGGTGGAAGCTCCTTCAATGAGCAGTTCTTC. J is TRBJ2-1 and V is TRBV10-1; 12 bases are a match to TRBD2. This CDR3 is 18 amino acids long. Germline V gives CDR1 WNHNN, CDR2 SYGVQD (reference sequence).

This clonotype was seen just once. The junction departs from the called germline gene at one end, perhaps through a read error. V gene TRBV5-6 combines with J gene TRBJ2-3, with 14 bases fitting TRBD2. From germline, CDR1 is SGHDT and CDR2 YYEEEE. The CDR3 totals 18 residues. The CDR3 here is CPSSLVGTSGGGTDTQYF. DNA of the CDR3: TGTCCCAGCAGCTTGGTAGGGACTAGCGGGGGCGGCACAGATACGCAGTATTTT.

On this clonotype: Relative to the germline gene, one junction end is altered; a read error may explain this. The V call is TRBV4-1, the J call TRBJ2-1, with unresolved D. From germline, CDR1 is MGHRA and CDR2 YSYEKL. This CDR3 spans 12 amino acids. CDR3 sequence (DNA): TGCGCCAGCAGCCAAGTGGATAATGAGCACTTCTTC. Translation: CASSQVDNEHFF.